These 7 T cell receptor beta chains originate from one sample sequenced in a study of cytomegalovirus exposure and HLA in healthy donors. Researchers ran the PCR with 60 Vbeta and 13 Jbeta primers. The table came from immunoSEQ multiplex PCR; TCRdb's copy has only in-frame clones and leaves some out. The sample yields fewer than 200,000 clones, 80% to 90% seen once. Material for sequencing was PBMCs. Every receptor here comes from a man aged 50 to 60 in good health and CMV-seropositive.

V and J are TRBV7-3 and TRBJ2-2, with TRBD1 matching over 9 bases. Germline V CDR1 and CDR2: SGHTA, FQGTGA. The V segment lost 5 bases and the J segment 4 bases; nucleotides outside the gene matches: 11. The CDR3 runs to 17 residues. In DNA, the CDR3 is TGTGCCAGCAGCCCCACCCTTTGGACAGGGGTCACCGGGGAGCTGTTTTTT. Its protein is CASSPTLWTGVTGELFF.

The rearrangement joins TRBV19 to TRBJ1-1; D call uncertain. Trimming shortened V by 5 bases and J by 5 bases, and 6 bases separated the two germline ends. The CDR3 has 11 residues. CDR1 is LNHDA, CDR2 SQIVND, per germline (reference sequence). The CDR3, as DNA: TGTGCCAGTAGTCAGTTTACTGAAGCTTTCTTT. Its translation: CASSQFTEAFF.

The chain employs TRBV13 and TRBJ1-1, with 9 bases matching TRBD1. Germline V gives CDR1 PRHDT, CDR2 FYEKMQ (reference sequence). V was clipped by 4 bases and J by 1 base; unmatched bases: 4. CDR3 length equals 15 residues. The CDR3 protein is CASSSPGQGNTEAFF. CDR3 coding DNA: TGTGCCAGCAGCTCCCCGGGACAGGGGAACACTGAAGCTTTCTTT. The complete variable domain, with remaining parts taken from reference TRBV13 and TRBJ1-1, reads AAGVIQSPRHLIKEKRETATLKCYPIPRHDTVYWYQQGPGQDPQFLISFYEKMQSDKGSIPDRFSAQQFSDYHSELNMSSLELGDSALYFCASSSPGQGNTEAFFGQGTRLTVV.

The rearrangement uses TRBV19 and TRBJ2-3; 10 positions agree with TRBD2. Germline lookup yields CDR1 LNHDA and CDR2 SQIVND (reference sequence). With 4 bases clipped from V and 2 bases from J, the junction kept 6 bases outside the gene matches. This CDR3 has 16 amino acids. The CDR3 bases are TGTGCCAGTAGTACCTCCGGGACTAGCGCCACAGATACGCAGTATTTT. Residues: CASSTSGTSATDTQYF.

The chain recombines TRBV5-4 with TRBJ2-3; no firm D call. With 4 bases removed from V and 5 bases from J, the gap between germline ends came to 8 bases. This CDR3 contains 12 residues. The V gene's germline CDR1 is SGHNT and CDR2 YYREEE (reference sequence). The CDR3 is CASSPFRDTQYF. In DNA form, the CDR3 reads TGTGCCAGCAGCCCGTTTAGAGATACGCAGTATTTT.

The gene calls are TRBV30 and TRBJ1-6; 7 bases are shared with TRBD1. Germline V gives CDR1 GTSNPN, CDR2 SVGIG (reference sequence). There are 14 residues in the CDR3. The V and J ends lost 1 base and 10 bases, in that order; junction bases with no gene match: 7. The CDR3 bases are TGTGCCTGGAGTGGCAGACAGGGTAACTCACCCCTCCACTTT. It yields the protein CAWSGRQGNSPLHF.

The CDR3 DNA follows: TGTGCCTGGAGCCCTTCTTGGGGGGGGGCCGCGGCTCAAGAGACCCAGTACTTC. Protein sequence: CAWSPSWGGAAAQETQYF. This chain connects TRBV30 to TRBJ2-5; D is possibly TRBD2 (7 bases). Per germline, CDR1 GTSNPN and CDR2 SVGIG (reference sequence). V dropped 3 bases and J dropped 2 bases, with 25 bases sitting between them. The CDR3 is made up of 18 amino acids.